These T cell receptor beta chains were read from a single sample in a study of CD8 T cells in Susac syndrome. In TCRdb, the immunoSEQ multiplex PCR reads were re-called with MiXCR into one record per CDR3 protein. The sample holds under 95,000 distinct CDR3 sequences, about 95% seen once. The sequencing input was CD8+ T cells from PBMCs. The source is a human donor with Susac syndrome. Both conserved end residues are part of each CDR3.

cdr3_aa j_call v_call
CASSSRTSGSSYEQYF TRBJ2-7 TRBV6-5
CAWSVQGAHTGELFF TRBJ2-2 TRBV30
CASSDPRARNEQFF TRBJ2-1 TRBV2
CASSYTFGTTSGANVLTF TRBJ2-6 TRBV6-5
CASSLELEQFF TRBJ2-1 TRBV5-1
CASRDSDSNQPQHF TRBJ1-5 TRBV6-2/TRBV6-3
CASSQAGENSPLHF TRBJ1-6 TRBV7-2
CASSLGSSNQPQHF TRBJ1-5 TRBV27
CAWSVGTVIAGELFF TRBJ2-2 TRBV30
CASSLPSGSSHEQFF TRBJ2-1 TRBV5-6
CASSDGNQPQHF TRBJ1-5 TRBV6-4
CASRQGFDYGYTF TRBJ1-2 TRBV25-1
CASSVDRLPNTEAFF TRBJ1-1 TRBV9
CASIHLTGELFF TRBJ2-2 TRBV7-8
CASSIGGGPGEQFF TRBJ2-1 TRBV19
CASSLLGASGDEQFF TRBJ2-1 TRBV5-1
CASSTSVAYEQYF TRBJ2-7 TRBV6-5
CSVGQSSTDTQYF TRBJ2-3 TRBV29-1
CASSESGGEQFF TRBJ2-1 TRBV25-1
CASSSPGPTQETQYF TRBJ2-5 TRBV12-3/TRBV12-4
CATSRDLGLAGNEQYF TRBJ2-7 TRBV15
CATEQGTADTQYF TRBJ2-3 TRBV6-5
CASSVAEFSYEQYF TRBJ2-7 TRBV6-6
CSARDRQDSSGANVLTF TRBJ2-6 TRBV20-1
CASSPGLFYNEQFF TRBJ2-1 TRBV14
CASSPGVGTWEQYF TRBJ2-7 TRBV18
CASSQADRGLNEQYF TRBJ2-7 TRBV4-1
CASSLAGAYEQYF TRBJ2-7 TRBV7-6
CATEDRGNYGYTF TRBJ1-2 TRBV19
CASSPLAGGSYEQYF TRBJ2-7 TRBV12-3/TRBV12-4
CASSLNREPHQETQYF TRBJ2-5 TRBV7-8
CASSPLGGKVAEQFF TRBJ2-1 TRBV13
CASSQEVAGVAYNEQFF TRBJ2-1 TRBV4-3
CASSASNNTGELFF TRBJ2-2 TRBV5-6
CSASSGLGYETQYF TRBJ2-5 TRBV20-1
CASSLWMCEFF TRBJ2-1 TRBV28
CASSKQGGSTDTQYF TRBJ2-3 TRBV21-1
CASTDRGTEAFF TRBJ1-1 TRBV6-2/TRBV6-3
CASSVGGTGYEQYF TRBJ2-7 TRBV9
CASSLGQSPWDEQFF TRBJ2-1 TRBV5-8
CASGLGQGATDTQYF TRBJ2-3 TRBV12-5
CASSPEGLAGLGWGNEQFF TRBJ2-1 TRBV7-2
CASSSRLAVNNEQFF TRBJ2-1 TRBV12-3/TRBV12-4
CASSPGTSGGDTQYF TRBJ2-3 TRBV6-5
CAWRGDTEAFF TRBJ1-1 TRBV30
CASSFAGTVNQPQHF TRBJ1-5 TRBV28
CSARDLGRGDQETQYF TRBJ2-5 TRBV20-1
CSVDYETSYEQYF TRBJ2-7 TRBV29-1